The 4 T cell receptor beta chains given below trace back to one sample, sequenced in a study of control samples from healthy donors and cancer patients. The repertoire was sequenced with immunoSEQ multiplex PCR; TCRdb's copy has only in-frame clones and lacks some. The data show around 80,000 clones, with about 94% seen just once and approximately 3% held by the top ten. Material for sequencing was blood. The receptor set was obtained from a woman aged 25 to 39 in good health.

This clone came up a few times. The gene calls are TRBV4-1 and TRBJ2-3, with TRBD1 identical over 10 bases. The CDR3 is made up of 14 amino acids. V shed 4 bases, J shed 4 bases, and the junction held 2 bases outside the gene matches. Looked up from germline, CDR1 is MGHRA and CDR2 is YSYEKL. The DNA of the CDR3 is TGCGCCAGCAGCCCCGACAGGGGGCCAGATACGCAGTATTTT. Its protein product is CASSPDRGPDTQYF.

The chain has TRBV7-3 and TRBJ2-1, with D unclear. The CDR3 sequence is 17 residues long. V gave up 5 bases and J gave up 4 bases, with 21 bases separating them. Germline V gives CDR1 SGHTA, CDR2 FQGTGA. The CDR3 DNA reads as TGTGCCAGCAGCCCTCGGGCACGCTACTTGGGATACAATGAGCAGTTCTTC. Translated: CASSPRARYLGYNEQFF.

This clone was observed once. The chain employs TRBV2 and TRBJ2-3; D gene unclear. Per the germline V gene, CDR1 is SNHLY and CDR2 is FYNNEI. This CDR3 comprises 15 residues. Deletions cut 7 bases from V and 1 base from J, with 15 bases between. This CDR3 is CASNRRLFGTDTQYF. The CDR3 nucleotides read TGTGCCAGCAATAGAAGACTTTTCGGCACAGATACGCAGTATTTT. The full variable domain, rest sourced from reference TRBV2 and TRBJ2-3, is EPEVTQTPSHQVTQMGQEVILRCVPISNHLYFYWYRQILGQKVEFLVSFYNNEISEKSEIFDDQFSVERPDGSNFTLKIRSTKLEDSAMYFCASNRRLFGTDTQYFGPGTRLTVL.

V and J are TRBV7-2 and TRBJ2-3; D is uncertain. The CDR3 contains 15 residues. Germline values: CDR1 SGHTA, CDR2 FQGNSA. The ends were cut back, 6 bases at V and 0 bases at J, with 13 bases in the middle. The CDR3 here is CASSPRVRSTDTQYF. The DNA of the CDR3 is TGTGCCAGCAGTCCAAGGGTACGGAGCACAGATACGCAGTATTTT.